This T cell receptor (beta chain) comes out of a study of blood T cells in healthy people across ages. Study-wide background: T cells yielded about one barcoded beta molecule per two cells through template switching. Overall study findings and caveats: Age advanced and TCR beta diversity per million T cells fell, roughly linearly. Naive and antigen-experienced cells were not separated, limiting conclusive comparison.

The V and J ends lost 8 bases and 2 bases respectively, with 16 bases between them. Germline V gene data show CDR1 as MDHEN and CDR2 as SYDVKM. This CDR3 has 14 amino acids. On this clonotype itself: Its matching antigen is unknown.

The sample, around 10 milliliters of peripheral blood, was drawn from each donor. Primers used in a second PCR of about 7 to 12 cycles were a sample-barcoded 5' primer and a J-beta primer mix. TCRdb reanalysed the 5' RACE reads using MiXCR and keeps one entry per CDR3 protein. The sample has 1,500,000 or so distinct CDR3 sequences; approximately 39% are singletons. The sample consisted of blood. The gene calls are TRBV28 and TRBJ2-7, with a weak D call TRBD1 (5 bases). The TCR originated in a woman between 18 and 30 years old in good health. The DNA for the CDR3 is TGTGCCAGCCTCAGGGATCCCTCTGCCTACGAGCAGTACTTC. Its protein product is CASLRDPSAYEQYF. Together with reference TRBV28 and TRBJ2-7, the CDR3 gives the full variable domain: DVKVTQSSRYLVKRTGEKVFLECVQDMDHENMFWYRQDPGLGLRLIYFSYDVKMKEKGDIPEGYSVSREKKERFSLILESASTNQTSMYLCASLRDPSAYEQYFGPGTRLTVT.